The clone carrying this T cell receptor beta chain has only one observation. The V gene lost 4 bases and the J gene lost 3 bases, with 14 bases spanning the gap. Germline V gene data show CDR1 as SGHRS and CDR2 as YFSETQ. The CDR3 length is 14 residues. The data stem from a study of blood T cell repertoires in COVID-19. Original processing methods: Amplification of reference gene primers provided the estimated nucleated cell counts. TCRdb keeps only in-frame clones here, not all; method: immunoSEQ multiplex PCR. V, J and clone size are those of that table, while D and trimming were read from the DNA. The sample comprises approximately 300,000 clones, approximately 82% of which are singletons, and approximately 1.3% rests with the top ten.

The source material was peripheral blood. The V gene is TRBV5-1, the J gene TRBJ2-7; D is undetermined. The sequence derives from a woman aged 45 to 65 with acute or convalescent COVID-19. The CDR3: CASSRVSSSYEQYF. The CDR3 region has the DNA TGCGCCAGCAGCCGGGTCTCATCCAGCTACGAGCAGTACTTC.